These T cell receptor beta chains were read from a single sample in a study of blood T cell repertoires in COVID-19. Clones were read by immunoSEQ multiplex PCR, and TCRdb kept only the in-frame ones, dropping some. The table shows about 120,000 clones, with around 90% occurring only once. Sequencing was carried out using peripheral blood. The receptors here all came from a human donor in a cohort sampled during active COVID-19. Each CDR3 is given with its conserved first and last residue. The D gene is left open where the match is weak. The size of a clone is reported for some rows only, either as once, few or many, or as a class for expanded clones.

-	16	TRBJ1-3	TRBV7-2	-	CASSLAGGFSGNTIYF	TGTGCCAGCAGCTTAGCGGGAGGCTTTTCTGGAAACACCATATATTTT
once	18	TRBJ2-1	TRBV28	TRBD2	CASSLLPRTSGRGSEQFF	TGTGCCAGCAGTTTACTCCCTCGGACTAGCGGGAGGGGGAGTGAGCAGTTCTTC
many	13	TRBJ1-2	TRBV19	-	CASRRQWGDGYTF	TGTGCCAGTAGACGCCAGTGGGGGGATGGCTACACCTTC
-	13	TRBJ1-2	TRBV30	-	CAWSVLQGNSYTF	TGTGCCTGGAGTGTACTGCAGGGGAACAGCTACACCTTC
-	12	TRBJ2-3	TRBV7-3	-	CASSTGGDTQYF	TGTGCCAGCAGCACAGGAGGGGATACGCAGTATTTT
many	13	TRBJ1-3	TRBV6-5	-	CASRQDSGNTIYF	TGTGCCAGCAGGCAGGACTCTGGAAACACCATATATTTT
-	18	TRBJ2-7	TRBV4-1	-	CASSQDLQGRYSAYEQYF	TGCGCCAGCAGCCAAGATCTGCAGGGCCGGTATAGTGCCTACGAGCAGTACTTC
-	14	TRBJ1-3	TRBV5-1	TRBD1	CASSPGTGGNTIYF	TGCGCCAGCAGCCCCGGGACAGGGGGAAACACCATATATTTT
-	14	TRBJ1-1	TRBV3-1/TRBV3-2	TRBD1	CASRGDRLNTEAFF	TGTGCCAGCCGGGGGGACAGGTTGAACACTGAAGCTTTCTTT
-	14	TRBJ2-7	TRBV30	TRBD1	CACYGQGSSYEQYF	TGTGCCTGTTATGGACAGGGGAGCTCCTACGAGCAGTACTTC
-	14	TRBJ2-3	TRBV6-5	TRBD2	CASRTSPPTDTQYF	TGTGCCAGCAGGACTAGCCCTCCCACAGATACGCAGTATTTT
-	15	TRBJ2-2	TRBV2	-	CASSPLGTGTGELFF	TGTGCCAGCAGTCCCCTCGGAACGGGCACCGGGGAGCTGTTTTTT
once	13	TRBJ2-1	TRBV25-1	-	CASSEGAYNEQFF	TGTGCCAGCAGTGAGGGGGCGTACAATGAGCAGTTCTTC
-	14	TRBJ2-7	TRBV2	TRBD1	CASSVEQGAYEQYF	TGTGCCAGCAGTGTGGAACAGGGGGCCTACGAGCAGTACTTC
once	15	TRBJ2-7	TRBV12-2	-	CASRRGTGDSYEQYF	TGTGCAAGTCGGAGAGGGACAGGGGATTCCTACGAGCAGTACTTC
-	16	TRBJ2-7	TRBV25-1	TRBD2	CASSVGLAGEGLEQYF	TGTGCCAGCAGTGTGGGACTAGCGGGAGAGGGGCTCGAGCAGTACTTC
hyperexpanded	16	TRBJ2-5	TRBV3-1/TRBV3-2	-	CASSQDFGERQETQYF	TGTGCCAGCAGCCAAGACTTCGGGGAGCGTCAAGAGACCCAGTACTTC
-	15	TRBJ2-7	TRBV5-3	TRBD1	CARSPRTGGSYEQYF	TGTGCCAGAAGCCCGAGGACAGGGGGTTCCTACGAGCAGTACTTC
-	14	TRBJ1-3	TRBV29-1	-	CSVEGSVSGNTIYF	TGCAGCGTTGAGGGCTCAGTCTCTGGAAACACCATATATTTT
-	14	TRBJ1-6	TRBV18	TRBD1	CASSPTGTGSPLHF	TGTGCCAGCTCACCAACAGGGACAGGATCACCCCTCCACTTT
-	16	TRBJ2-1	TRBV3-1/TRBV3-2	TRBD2	CASSHIGTSGSNEQFF	TGTGCCAGCAGCCACATCGGGACTAGCGGGAGCAATGAGCAGTTCTTC
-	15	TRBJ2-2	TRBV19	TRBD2	CASSQTSGRAGELFF	TGTGCCAGTAGCCAGACTAGCGGGAGAGCCGGGGAGCTGTTTTTT
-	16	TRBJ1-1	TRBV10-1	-	CASSESTGEGNTEAFF	TGCGCCAGCAGTGAGTCCACGGGGGAGGGGAACACTGAAGCTTTCTTT
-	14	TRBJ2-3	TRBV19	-	CASIGLNPTDTQYF	TGTGCCAGTATCGGACTCAACCCCACAGATACGCAGTATTTT
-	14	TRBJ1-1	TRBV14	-	CASSQAVQVGKAFF	TGTGCCAGCAGCCAAGCGGTCCAGGTCGGCAAAGCTTTCTTT
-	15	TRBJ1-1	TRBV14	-	CASSPQTVAGTEAFF	TGTGCCAGCAGCCCGCAGACAGTTGCAGGCACTGAAGCTTTCTTT
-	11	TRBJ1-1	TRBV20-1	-	CSARGGLEAFF	TGCAGTGCTAGGGGGGGACTTGAAGCTTTCTTT
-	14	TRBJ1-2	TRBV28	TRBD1	CASTPGQGVPGYTF	TGTGCCAGCACCCCGGGACAGGGGGTCCCTGGCTACACCTTC
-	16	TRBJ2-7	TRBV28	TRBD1	CASRRTSGTGFHEQYF	TGTGCCAGCAGGAGGACTTCCGGGACAGGGTTCCACGAGCAGTACTTC
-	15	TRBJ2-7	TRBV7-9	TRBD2	CASSPRTSGSYEQYF	TGTGCCAGCAGCCCCCGGACTAGCGGATCCTACGAGCAGTACTTC
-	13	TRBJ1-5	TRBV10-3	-	CAISPTQDQPQHF	TGTGCCATCAGTCCTACACAGGATCAGCCCCAGCATTTT
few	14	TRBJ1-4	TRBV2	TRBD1	CASARDRGNEKLFF	TGTGCCAGCGCCAGAGACAGGGGTAATGAAAAACTGTTTTTT
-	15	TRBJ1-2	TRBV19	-	CASTPPTDRLGGYTF	TGTGCCAGTACCCCCCCCACCGACAGGCTTGGTGGCTACACCTTC
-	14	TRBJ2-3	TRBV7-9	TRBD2	CASRTSGSTDTQYF	TGTGCCAGCAGGACTAGCGGTAGCACAGATACGCAGTATTTT
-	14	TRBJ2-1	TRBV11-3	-	CASSLGLSTNEQFF	TGTGCCAGCAGCTTAGGCCTTAGCACCAATGAGCAGTTCTTC
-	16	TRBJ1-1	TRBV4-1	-	CASSQSRGGLGTEAFF	TGCGCCAGCAGCCAGTCCCGGGGAGGGTTGGGCACTGAAGCTTTCTTT
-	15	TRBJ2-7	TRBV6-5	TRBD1	CASSYSRSGGGWMYF	TGTGCCAGCAGTTACTCCCGGTCAGGGGGCGGCTGGATGTACTTC
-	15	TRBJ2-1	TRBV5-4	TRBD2	CASSLDLAEYNEQFF	TGTGCCAGCAGCTTGGATCTAGCGGAATACAATGAGCAGTTCTTC
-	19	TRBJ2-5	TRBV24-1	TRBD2	CATSDGGLAGVGGQETQYF	TGTGCCACCAGTGACGGAGGGTTAGCGGGAGTGGGGGGGCAAGAGACCCAGTACTTC
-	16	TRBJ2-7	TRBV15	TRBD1	CATSRGRDRGSYEQYF	TGTGCCACCAGCAGAGGGAGGGACAGGGGTTCCTACGAGCAGTACTTC
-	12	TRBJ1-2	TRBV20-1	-	CSATERSYGYTF	TGCAGTGCTACTGAGAGGAGCTATGGCTACACCTTC
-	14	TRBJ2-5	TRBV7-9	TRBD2	CASMPTSGIGTQYF	TGTGCCAGCATGCCAACTAGCGGGATCGGGACCCAGTACTTC
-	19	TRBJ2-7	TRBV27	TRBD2	CASSYQGASGRNQIYEQYF	TGTGCCAGCAGTTATCAGGGGGCTAGCGGGAGAAATCAGATTTACGAGCAGTACTTC
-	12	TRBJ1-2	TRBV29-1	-	CSVAVTDDGYTF	TGCAGCGTTGCTGTGACAGATGATGGCTACACCTTC
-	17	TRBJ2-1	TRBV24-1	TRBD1	CATSENGQGEFLNEQFF	TGTGCCACCAGTGAGAACGGACAGGGGGAGTTTCTCAATGAGCAGTTCTTC
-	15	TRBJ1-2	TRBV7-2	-	CASSFAGSPFVGYTF	TGTGCCAGCAGCTTCGCCGGGAGTCCATTTGTAGGCTACACCTTC
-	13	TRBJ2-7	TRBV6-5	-	CASSYRTAPQQYF	TGTGCCAGCAGTTACCGGACAGCGCCGCAGCAGTACTTC
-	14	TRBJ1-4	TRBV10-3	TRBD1	CAISPGQGNEKLFF	TGTGCCATCAGTCCGGGACAGGGGAATGAAAAACTGTTTTTT
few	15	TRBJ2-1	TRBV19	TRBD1	CASSRGQGIFVEQFF	TGTGCCAGTAGTAGGGGACAGGGAATTTTTGTTGAGCAGTTCTTC
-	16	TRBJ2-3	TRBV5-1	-	CASSLEIIGKGDTQYF	TGCGCCAGCAGCTTGGAAATTATCGGGAAGGGAGATACGCAGTATTTT
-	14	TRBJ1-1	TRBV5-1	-	CASSFNVANTEAFF	TGCGCCAGCAGCTTTAACGTGGCGAACACTGAAGCTTTCTTT
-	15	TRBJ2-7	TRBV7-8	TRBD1	CASSLAGDRGYEQYF	TGTGCCAGCAGCTTAGCTGGGGACAGGGGTTACGAGCAGTACTTC
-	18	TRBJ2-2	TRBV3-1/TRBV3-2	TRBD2	CASSQGRTSGRARRELFF	TGTGCCAGCAGCCAAGGCCGGACTAGCGGGAGGGCCCGGAGGGAGCTGTTTTTT